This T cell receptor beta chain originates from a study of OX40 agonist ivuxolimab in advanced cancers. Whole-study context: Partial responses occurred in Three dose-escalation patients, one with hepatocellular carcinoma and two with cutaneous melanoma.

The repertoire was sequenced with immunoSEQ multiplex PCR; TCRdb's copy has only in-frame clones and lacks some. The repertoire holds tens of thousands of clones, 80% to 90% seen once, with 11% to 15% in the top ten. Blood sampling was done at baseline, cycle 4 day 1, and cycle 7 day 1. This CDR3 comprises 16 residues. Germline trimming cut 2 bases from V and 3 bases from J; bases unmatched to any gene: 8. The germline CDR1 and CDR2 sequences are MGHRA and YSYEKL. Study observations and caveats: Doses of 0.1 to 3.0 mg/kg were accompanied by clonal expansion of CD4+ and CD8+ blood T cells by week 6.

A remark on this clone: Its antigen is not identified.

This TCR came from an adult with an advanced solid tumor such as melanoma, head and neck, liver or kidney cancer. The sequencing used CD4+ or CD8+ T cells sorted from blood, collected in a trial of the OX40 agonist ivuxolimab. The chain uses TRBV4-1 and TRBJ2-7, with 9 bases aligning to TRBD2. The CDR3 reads CASSQPASGDFYEQYF. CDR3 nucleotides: TGCGCCAGCAGCCAACCGGCTAGCGGGGATTTCTACGAGCAGTACTTC.